The 18 T cell receptor beta chains given below trace back to one sample, sequenced in a study of T cell responses to AZD1222 COVID-19 vaccine (dated by TCRdb to 2020 to 2023). Libraries were constructed by the immunoSEQ multiplex PCR assay. This is the immuneACCESS table as TCRdb keeps it, with only in-frame sequences that have V and J called. A part of the clones is gone; compared with another copy, unresolved V genes explain less than half, and the rest is unexplained. The sample's records list over 130,000 clones. In total, the top ten clones hold 2% to 2.5% of the sample. What this sample's time point label stands for: baseline before first vaccination. Sequences were obtained from peripheral blood. These receptors were obtained from an adult in good health.

The chain is built from TRBV29-1 and TRBJ1-5; D unclear. The CDR3 totals 12 residues. Germline V CDR1 and CDR2: SQVTM, ANQGSEA. Trimming took off 4 bases at V and 4 bases at J, with 8 bases between the two ends. The DNA for the CDR3 is TGCAGCGTTGGTAGCCAGAATCAGCCCCAGCATTTT. Its protein product is CSVGSQNQPQHF.

The chain links TRBV7-5 to TRBJ2-3; the DNA was not compared with TRBD2, the D call given in the table. TRBV7-5 is flagged as a pseudogene. There are 20 residues in the CDR3. The CDR3 bases are TGTGCCAGAAGCCCCCTAACCCAGGGGGGGCTAGCGGGGGGCACAGATACGCAGTATTTT. This translates into CARSPLTQGGLAGGTDTQYF.

The V gene is TRBV6-5, the J gene TRBJ1-2; D is unclear. The V and J ends lost 2 bases and 2 bases respectively, with 12 bases between them. CDR3 length: 15 amino acids. Germline assignment: CDR1 MNHEY and CDR2 SVGAGI. The CDR3 spells CASSYQYRENYGYTF. CDR3 nucleotides: TGTGCCAGCAGTTACCAATACAGAGAAAACTATGGCTACACCTTC.

The genes are TRBV4-1 and TRBJ1-2; 9 nucleotides match TRBD1. V dropped 0 bases and J dropped 8; count of bases not matched to a gene: 16. The CDR3 totals 18 residues. The V gene's germline CDR1 is MGHRA and CDR2 YSYEKL. The DNA for the CDR3 is TGCGCCAGCAGCCAAGATCCGGGACAGGGAGTTATATCGCGGGGCTACACCTTC. Amino acid sequence: CASSQDPGQGVISRGYTF.

V gene TRBV4-1 combines with J gene TRBJ1-4; D remains ambiguous. The CDR3 has 18 amino acids. Trimming took 1 base from V and 0 from J, leaving 15 bases between them. CDR1 MGHRA and CDR2 YSYEKL come from the germline V gene. CDR3 protein: CASSQGSQPAATNEKLFF. CDR3 in DNA: TGCGCCAGCAGCCAAGGAAGCCAGCCCGCCGCAACTAATGAAAAACTGTTTTTT.

The V call is TRBV19, the J call TRBJ1-3; unclear D gene. In germline, CDR1 is LNHDA, CDR2 SQIVND (reference sequence). Trimming stripped 5 bases from V and 9 bases from J, with 14 bases between. This CDR3 spans 13 amino acids. DNA for the CDR3: TGTGCCAGTAGTCCCGCGACGCGGAGCACCATATATTTT. Protein: CASSPATRSTIYF.

This chain links TRBV6-5 with TRBJ1-3; 7 nucleotides line up with TRBD1. Germline loops: CDR1 MNHEY, CDR2 SVGAGI. There are 15 residues in the CDR3. Trimming cost V 4 bases and J 2 bases; bases outside gene matches: 5. CDR3 bases: TGTGCCAGCAGTTTTACCGGGACAGCTGGAAACACCATATATTTT. Protein: CASSFTGTAGNTIYF.

The rearrangement uses TRBV19 and TRBJ1-6, with 7 bases matching TRBD1. V trimming: 6 bases; J trimming: 4 bases; junction bases outside the gene matches: 3. This CDR3 has 14 amino acids. Looked up from germline, CDR1 is LNHDA and CDR2 is SQIVND (reference sequence). CDR3 nucleotides: TGTGCCAGTAGCCGGACAGGATATAATTCACCCCTCCACTTT. This encodes CASSRTGYNSPLHF.

CDR3 loop: CASSRDPTSTDTQYF. The CDR3 nucleotides are TGTGCCAGCTCACGTGACCCGACTAGCACAGATACGCAGTATTTT. The chain uses TRBV18 and TRBJ2-3; D is unclear. The V end lost 4 bases, the J end lost 0 bases, and 11 bases lay between the germline ends. This CDR3 comprises 15 residues. The germline V gene has CDR1 KGHSH and CDR2 LQKENI.

Comments on this clone: The junction departs from the called germline gene at one end, perhaps through a read error. The rearrangement uses TRBV20-1 and TRBJ1-2, with unresolved D. Germline lookup yields CDR1 DFQATT and CDR2 SNEGSKA (reference sequence). The CDR3 has 10 residues. As DNA, the CDR3 is TGCAGTGCTAGGGCCCCAGGTCCGGTTTTC. It translates to CSARAPGPVF.

The chain links TRBV7-2 to TRBJ2-7; D gene uncertain. Germline V CDR1 and CDR2: SGHTA, FQGNSA. The CDR3 runs 13 residues. Trimming shortened V by 1 base and J by 2 bases, and 6 bases separated the two germline ends. CDR3: CASSLGSAYEQYF. CDR3 nucleotide sequence: TGTGCCAGCAGCTTAGGGTCAGCCTACGAGCAGTACTTC.

The rearrangement joins TRBV12-3 or TRBV12-4 to TRBJ1-4; D is ambiguous. Trimming stripped 6 bases from V and 8 bases from J, with 10 bases between. The CDR3 runs 12 residues. CDR3 in amino acids: CASRGPKEKLFF. For the CDR3, the DNA is TGTGCCAGCAGAGGGCCGAAGGAAAAACTGTTTTTT.

The chain employs TRBV21-1 and TRBJ2-5. TRBV21-1 is termed a pseudogene. The length of the CDR3 is 10 residues. CDR3 DNA sequence: TGTGCCAGCACCGTCGGGGCCGAGTACTTC. It codes for CASTVGAEYF.

The rearrangement joins TRBV2 to TRBJ2-6, with D hard to call. V lost 9 bases, J lost 2 bases, and 5 bases lay in between. This CDR3 is 12 amino acids long. Per germline, CDR1 SNHLY and CDR2 FYNNEI. CDR3 sequence (DNA): TGTGCCAGTAGGCCTGGGGCCAACGTCCTGACTTTC. Its translation: CASRPGANVLTF.

This chain links TRBV4-1 with TRBJ1-2; D unclear. This CDR3 spans 14 amino acids. Germline V CDR1 and CDR2: MGHRA, YSYEKL. V was cut by 6 bases and J by 0 bases, with 11 bases left in between. The CDR3 region has the DNA TGCGCCAGCAGTCCCAGCGGACCTAACTATGGCTACACCTTC. Translating gives CASSPSGPNYGYTF.

The rearrangement links TRBV6-5 to TRBJ2-5; no firm D call. The CDR3 runs to 14 residues. V was cut by 1 base and J by 5 bases, with 11 bases left in between. The V gene's germline CDR1 is MNHEY and CDR2 SVGAGI. Written as DNA, the CDR3 is TGTGCCAGCAGTTACTTGCAGGCCCGGGAGACCCAGTACTTC. Translation: CASSYLQARETQYF.

The genes are TRBV7-2 and TRBJ1-6, with D perhaps TRBD1 (5 bases). CDR3 length: 16 amino acids. Per the germline V gene, CDR1 is SGHTA and CDR2 is FQGNSA. Trimming left V 5 bases short and J 4 bases short, with 15 bases between. CDR3 DNA: TGTGCCAGCAGCCTTAACGGGGCAGGATATAATTCACCCCTCCACTTT. The encoded protein is CASSLNGAGYNSPLHF.

V is TRBV30 and J is TRBJ1-6; 8 nucleotides align to TRBD1. CDR3 size: 15 residues. V shed 0 bases, J shed 10 bases, and the junction held 8 bases outside the gene matches. CDR1 and CDR2 from the germline V gene are GTSNPN and SVGIG (reference sequence). The CDR3 protein is CAWSVGQGVGSPLHF. The CDR3 DNA sequence: TGTGCCTGGAGTGTTGGACAGGGTGTCGGCTCACCCCTCCACTTT.